Below, one T cell receptor beta chain is given with its context. The target antigen is unknown. This sample was included in a study of T cell responses to AZD1222 COVID-19 vaccine. Study background: Second doses that came at about 4 or about 12 weeks were put together. Study-level results: Females outnumbered males among donors, who were mostly white British; clonal diversity was possibly underestimated. Reportedly, nearly half of unique spike TCRs recognized epitopes outside B.1.351/B.1.1.7 mutations. The study sampled repertoires only after the peak T cell response.

The repertoire was sequenced with immunoSEQ multiplex PCR; TCRdb's copy has only in-frame clones and lacks some. This table holds 200,000 or so clones, around 89% found once. This sequence originates from an adult in good health. The sequenced sample was peripheral blood, obtained on day 0 of AZD1222 vaccination.

CDR3 in DNA: TGTGCCAGCAGCTTAGAAGGACTAGCGGAATACAATGAGCAGTTCTTC. This codes for CASSLEGLAEYNEQFF. V is TRBV11-1 and J is TRBJ2-1; TRBD2 agrees at 10 bases. Trimming cost V 1 base and J 4 bases; bases outside gene matches: 4. This CDR3 has 16 residues. From germline, CDR1 is SGHAT and CDR2 FQDESV (reference sequence).